This is a list of T cell receptor beta chains from one sample in a study of T cell responses to AZD1222 COVID-19 vaccine. Here immunoSEQ multiplex PCR was the method, and the copy in TCRdb shows in-frame clones only, minus some. The table has 90,000 to 100,000 clones, about nine tenths seen once. The sequenced sample was peripheral blood, obtained 28 days after the second AZD1222 dose. These receptors came from an adult who received the AZD1222 COVID-19 vaccine. Each CDR3 is given with its conserved first and last residue. The D gene is left open where the match is weak. A row's size may be missing; if present it is once, few, many or a size class.

once	TRBV30	-	TRBJ1-6	CAWSPRWIRANSPLHF	TGTGCCTGGAGTCCGAGGTGGATCAGGGCCAATTCACCCCTCCACTTT
-	TRBV18	-	TRBJ1-1	CASSPVPDPFAVSEAFF	TGTGCCAGCTCACCAGTCCCGGACCCTTTTGCGGTAAGCGAAGCTTTCTTT
-	TRBV12-5	-	TRBJ1-5	CASGLVLGGSNQPQHF	TGTGCTAGTGGTTTGGTACTAGGAGGTAGCAATCAGCCCCAGCATTTT
few	TRBV10-2	TRBD1	TRBJ1-5	CASSEPQGAAQWPQHF	TGCGCCAGCAGTGAGCCCCAGGGGGCAGCCCAGTGGCCCCAGCATTTT
-	TRBV7-7	-	TRBJ2-7	CASSFAEGDYEQYF	TGTGCCAGCAGCTTCGCCGAGGGGGACTACGAGCAGTACTTC
-	TRBV7-6	-	TRBJ2-2	CASSPKRVATKDTGELFF	TGTGCCAGCAGCCCAAAGCGGGTAGCGACAAAGGACACCGGGGAGCTGTTTTTT
once	TRBV2	-	TRBJ2-1	CASSEGAYNEQFF	TGTGCCAGCAGTGAGGGGGCTTACAATGAGCAGTTCTTC
-	TRBV5-6	-	TRBJ2-1	CASSLGGGSSYNEQFF	TGTGCCAGCAGCTTGGGTGGGGGGAGCTCCTACAATGAGCAGTTCTTC
-	TRBV7-9	-	TRBJ1-2	CASSLDPLGGYTF	TGTGCCAGCAGCTTAGATCCCCTGGGTGGCTACACCTTC
-	TRBV27	-	TRBJ2-7	CASSQNYEQYF	TGTGCCAGCAGCCAAAACTACGAGCAGTACTTC
few	TRBV3-1/TRBV3-2	-	TRBJ1-2	CASSQGASLHGYTF	TGTGCCAGCAGCCAGGGGGCCTCGTTACATGGCTACACCTTC
-	TRBV5-1	TRBD2	TRBJ2-1	CASSLAPHPSGRAYFNNEQFF	TGCGCCAGCAGCTTGGCCCCACACCCTAGCGGGAGGGCCTACTTTAATAATGAGCAGTTCTTC
-	TRBV6-5	-	TRBJ2-1	CASRHLVTAYNEQFF	TGTGCCAGCAGACATCTAGTCACGGCTTACAATGAGCAGTTCTTC
-	TRBV5-1	-	TRBJ2-3	CASSVAGASTDTQYF	TGCGCCAGCAGCGTTGCAGGGGCTAGCACAGATACGCAGTATTTT
-	TRBV6-6	TRBD1	TRBJ2-5	CASSYPGGQGYF	TGTGCCAGCAGCTACCCCGGAGGACAGGGGTACTTC
-	TRBV2	-	TRBJ2-3	CASTAALVTDTQYF	TGTGCCAGCACGGCGGCGTTAGTTACAGATACGCAGTATTTT
-	TRBV28	TRBD2	TRBJ2-1	CASSQTSGILLGFF	TGTGCCAGCAGCCAGACTAGCGGGATCCTATTAGGGTTCTTC
-	TRBV3-1/TRBV3-2	TRBD1	TRBJ2-7	CASSIAGQGAYEQYF	TGTGCCAGCAGCATAGCAGGACAGGGCGCCTACGAGCAGTACTTC
-	TRBV19	-	TRBJ1-3	CASSIDGPAFSGNTIYF	TGTGCCAGTAGTATTGATGGACCTGCCTTCTCTGGAAACACCATATATTTT
-	TRBV11-2	TRBD1	TRBJ1-2	CASSPGGQRRYGYTF	TGTGCCAGCAGCCCGGGGGGACAGAGAAGGTATGGCTACACCTTC
-	TRBV5-1	TRBD2	TRBJ2-1	CASSTPLAGSLNEQFF	TGCGCCAGCAGCACGCCACTAGCGGGAAGCTTAAATGAGCAGTTCTTC
-	TRBV5-5	TRBD1	TRBJ2-7	CASSYRDSVREYF	TGTGCCAGCAGCTACCGGGACAGCGTACGAGAGTACTTC
-	TRBV28	-	TRBJ2-7	CASSRQTSLLEQYF	TGTGCCAGCAGTCGACAGACTAGTCTTCTCGAGCAGTACTTC
-	TRBV11-2	-	TRBJ2-2	CASSFSLHPGTGELFF	TGTGCCAGCAGCTTCTCCCTACATCCGGGGACCGGGGAGCTGTTTTTT
-	TRBV6-5	-	TRBJ1-2	CASSPDRWNYGYTF	TGTGCCAGCAGTCCCGACAGGTGGAACTATGGCTACACCTTC
-	TRBV5-1	-	TRBJ2-1	CASSLGGYGSGSSYNEQFF	TGCGCCAGCAGCTTGGGGGGCTACGGTAGCGGTAGCTCCTACAATGAGCAGTTCTTC
-	TRBV6-6	-	TRBJ1-5	CASSYSRGSNQPQHF	TGTGCCAGCAGTTACTCGAGAGGGAGTAATCAGCCCCAGCATTTT
-	TRBV6-5	TRBD2	TRBJ2-2	CASSSLAGVGTGELFF	TGTGCCAGCAGTTCCCTGGCGGGAGTAGGTACCGGGGAGCTGTTTTTT
-	TRBV7-2	TRBD2	TRBJ2-2	CASRFSRRASGRDGELFF	TGTGCCAGCAGGTTTTCGCGTCGGGCTAGCGGGAGAGATGGGGAGCTGTTTTTT
-	TRBV27	-	TRBJ2-3	CASSIGQTSTDTQYF	TGTGCCAGCAGTATCGGACAGACTAGCACAGATACGCAGTATTTT